The rows below give T cell receptor beta chains drawn from one sample of a study of blood T cell repertoires in COVID-19. The data were produced by immunoSEQ multiplex PCR, yet TCRdb's version contains in-frame clones alone and is incomplete. The table shows 150,000 or so clones, with around 84% occurring only once. Sequenced input: peripheral blood. The receptors derive from a man aged 45-60 years with active or convalescent COVID-19. The CDR3 runs from the conserved cysteine through the conserved F or W. The order of the fields is clone size, V gene, D gene, J gene, CDR3 protein, CDR3 DNA. The D gene is left open where the match is weak. The size of a clone is reported for some rows only, either as once, few or many, or as a class for expanded clones.

>NA|TRBV6-6|TRBD1|TRBJ1-1
CASSYSDRGTEAFF
TGTGCCAGCAGTTACTCGGACAGGGGGACTGAAGCTTTCTTT
>few|TRBV7-2|TRBD1|TRBJ2-7
CASSLATGQGYEQYF
TGTGCCAGCAGCTTAGCAACGGGACAGGGTTACGAGCAGTACTTC
>NA|TRBV12-3/TRBV12-4|NA|TRBJ2-5
CASSFRGWETQYF
TGTGCCAGCAGTTTTCGGGGGTGGGAGACCCAGTACTTC
>NA|TRBV3-1/TRBV3-2|TRBD1|TRBJ1-2
CASSQGQGHNYGYTF
TGTGCCAGCAGCCAGGGACAGGGCCATAACTATGGCTACACCTTC
>NA|TRBV6-5|NA|TRBJ2-3
CASSSGEKHSTDTQYF
TGTGCCAGCAGTTCGGGGGAAAAGCATAGCACAGATACGCAGTATTTT
>NA|TRBV5-1|TRBD1|TRBJ1-1
CASSSTGTGLTSEAFF
TGCGCCAGCAGCTCCACCGGGACAGGGTTAACCTCTGAAGCTTTCTTT
>NA|TRBV24-1|TRBD1|TRBJ2-5
CATSDPDRGLGETQYF
TGTGCCACCAGTGACCCAGACAGGGGGCTGGGGGAGACCCAGTACTTC
>NA|TRBV5-6|NA|TRBJ2-4
CASSLWGLAKNIQYF
TGTGCCAGCAGCTTGTGGGGCCTGGCCAAAAACATTCAGTACTTC
>NA|TRBV24-1|TRBD1|TRBJ1-2
CATSKNGQGEGGYTF
TGTGCCACCAGTAAGAACGGACAGGGGGAGGGTGGCTACACCTTC
>NA|TRBV20-1|NA|TRBJ2-5
CSAPGVETQYF
TGCAGTGCCCCCGGGGTGGAGACCCAGTACTTC
>NA|TRBV5-1|TRBD2|TRBJ2-3
CASRHTSGGTTDTQYF
TGCGCCAGCAGACACACTAGCGGGGGGACCACAGATACGCAGTATTTT
>few|TRBV27|NA|TRBJ1-2
CASMGGVDYGYTF
TGTGCCAGCATGGGTGGAGTCGACTATGGCTACACCTTC
>NA|TRBV5-1|TRBD1|TRBJ2-7
CASSSTDDRGSYEQYF
TGCGCCAGCAGCTCCACAGACGACAGGGGTTCCTACGAGCAGTACTTC
>NA|TRBV5-1|TRBD2|TRBJ2-1
CASSKGLDFNEQFF
TGCGCCAGCAGCAAAGGACTAGATTTCAATGAGCAGTTCTTC
>NA|TRBV10-2|TRBD2|TRBJ2-1
CASTPLAAGWNEQFF
TGCGCCAGCACCCCCCTAGCGGCGGGTTGGAATGAGCAGTTCTTC
>NA|TRBV29-1|NA|TRBJ2-7
CSVGIGTTAPSYEQYF
TGCAGCGTTGGAATTGGGACAACTGCTCCCTCCTACGAGCAGTACTTC
>NA|TRBV5-1|TRBD2|TRBJ2-5
CASSLDLAGGPEVETQYF
TGCGCCAGCAGCTTGGATCTAGCGGGAGGGCCCGAGGTAGAGACCCAGTACTTC
>NA|TRBV5-6|TRBD1|TRBJ1-1
CASSLGTGFGGTEAFF
TGTGCCAGCAGCTTGGGGACAGGTTTCGGGGGCACTGAAGCTTTCTTT
>NA|TRBV4-3|NA|TRBJ2-7
CASSQDWSLAYEQYF
TGCGCCAGCAGCCAAGATTGGAGTCTCGCCTACGAGCAGTACTTC
>NA|TRBV5-1|NA|TRBJ1-1
CASSLERLDTEAFF
TGCGCCAGCAGCTTGGAGAGGTTGGACACTGAAGCTTTCTTT
>NA|TRBV24-1|NA|TRBJ1-5
CATNEDWFRNQPQHF
TGTGCCACCAATGAGGACTGGTTTCGCAATCAGCCCCAGCATTTT
>NA|TRBV19|TRBD1|TRBJ2-3
CASSMSGQGIDTQYF
TGTGCCAGTAGTATGAGCGGACAGGGGATAGATACGCAGTATTTT
>many|TRBV7-9|TRBD1|TRBJ1-2
CASSPYRGGNYGYTF
TGTGCCAGCAGCCCTTACAGGGGAGGTAACTATGGCTACACCTTC
>NA|TRBV29-1|TRBD1|TRBJ2-7
CSAVGDRVLGEQYF
TGCAGCGCGGTTGGGGACAGGGTACTGGGCGAGCAGTACTTC
>NA|TRBV11-3|TRBD2|TRBJ2-1
CASSRRLRGAGMSGEQFF
TGTGCCAGCAGCCGCCGTCTTAGGGGAGCGGGGATGTCAGGTGAGCAGTTCTTC
>NA|TRBV7-8|NA|TRBJ2-1
CASSLVQGSYNEQFF
TGTGCCAGCAGCTTAGTACAGGGCTCCTACAATGAGCAGTTCTTC
>once|TRBV15|NA|TRBJ2-1
CATSTPSAGLNEQFF
TGTGCCACCAGCACCCCGAGCGCGGGCCTAAATGAGCAGTTCTTC
>once|TRBV6-2/TRBV6-3|NA|TRBJ2-7
CASSYYWGPYEQYF
TGTGCCAGCAGTTACTACTGGGGCCCCTACGAGCAGTACTTC
>NA|TRBV19|TRBD1|TRBJ1-5
CASATGTGDNQPQHF
TGTGCCAGCGCAACCGGGACAGGGGACAATCAGCCCCAGCATTTT
>NA|TRBV15|NA|TRBJ2-5
CATSRGQEGQRTQYF
TGTGCCACCAGCAGGGGCCAGGAGGGACAGAGAACCCAGTACTTC
>NA|TRBV18|NA|TRBJ2-1
CASSPGMTGEQFF
TGTGCCAGCTCACCGGGGATGACGGGGGAGCAGTTCTTC
>NA|TRBV4-2|TRBD2|TRBJ2-5
CASSQSGVGETQYF
TGTGCCAGCAGCCAAAGCGGGGTGGGAGAGACCCAGTACTTC
>NA|TRBV2|TRBD1|TRBJ1-5
CASQGDRVAYQPQHF
TGTGCCAGCCAGGGAGACAGGGTAGCTTATCAGCCCCAGCATTTT
>NA|TRBV7-2|NA|TRBJ2-5
CASSLQGTQETQYF
TGTGCCAGCAGCTTGCAGGGGACCCAAGAGACCCAGTACTTC
>NA|TRBV19|TRBD2|TRBJ2-1
CASSIPTSGSKNEQFF
TGTGCCAGTAGTATCCCGACTAGCGGGAGTAAGAATGAGCAGTTCTTC
>once|TRBV24-1|NA|TRBJ2-5
CATSDFIKGGQTQYF
TGTGCCACCAGTGACTTTATTAAAGGGGGTCAGACCCAGTACTTC
>NA|TRBV12-5|NA|TRBJ2-2
CASGLTGTGELFF
TGTGCTAGTGGTTTGACGGGGACCGGGGAGCTGTTTTTT
>NA|TRBV11-3|TRBD2|TRBJ2-1
CASNPGTSGSSYNEQFF
TGTGCCAGCAACCCCGGGACTAGCGGGAGCTCCTACAATGAGCAGTTCTTC
>NA|TRBV30|TRBD1|TRBJ2-7
CAWSVGTGIPYEQYF
TGTGCCTGGAGTGTAGGGACAGGCATCCCTTACGAGCAGTACTTC
>NA|TRBV12-5|TRBD1|TRBJ1-1
CASGLGPGQGNGYTEAFF
TGTGCTAGTGGTTTGGGGCCGGGACAGGGGAACGGGTACACTGAAGCTTTCTTT
>NA|TRBV7-9|NA|TRBJ1-3
CASSLWEARGGNTIYF
TGTGCCAGCAGCTTATGGGAAGCCAGGGGTGGAAACACCATATATTTT
>NA|TRBV19|TRBD2|TRBJ2-7
CASSARTSGYSNSYEQYF
TGTGCCAGTAGTGCGCGGACTAGCGGGTACTCCAACTCCTACGAGCAGTACTTC